This is a list of T cell receptor beta chains from one sample in a study of T-cell reconstitution after alpha-beta-depleted transplantation in children. TCRdb called the PCR reads again in MiXCR, with one record for every CDR3 protein. The data contain about 830,000 distinct CDR3 sequences, roughly 15% of them singletons. Specimen: PBMCs, mostly from graft donor cells, collected 360 days after TCRalphabeta/CD19-depleted stem cell transplant. The receptors come from a male patient under 18 who had a stem cell transplant for acute lymphoblastic leukemia, so the T cells may come from the graft donor. CDR3s include the opening cysteine and the closing phenylalanine or tryptophan. The order of the fields is V gene, clone size, CDR3 protein. The size entry is marked missing in some rows and otherwise reads once, few, many or a size class.

TRBV13	few	CASSSGPSTNEKLFF
TRBV11-2	-	CASRSRGIQSQYF
TRBV9	many	CASSVGGTPYEQYF
TRBV20-1	few	CSARDPEGQPQHF
TRBV9	few	CASSVEGTLVSYNEQFF
TRBV29-1	few	CSVEEGGAEQYF
TRBV23-1	-	CASGGGQGNETQYF
TRBV24-1	few	CATSDFLTDTQYF
TRBV29-1	few	CSALLAPQETQYF
TRBV12-3/TRBV12-4	-	CASSFGTGYSNQPQHF
TRBV29-1	many	CSGGGSYTGELFF
TRBV7-9	few	CASSLVTGGPTYNEQFF
TRBV20-1	-	CSARASDRGYYEQYF
TRBV7-9	-	CASSRPTSGSYNEQFF
TRBV25-1	-	CASSEFHVETQYF
TRBV4-2	-	CASSQAWTSGTYEQYF
TRBV4-2	few	CASSQDLGSRGEQFF
TRBV7-8	many	CASSLAAAYTGELFF
TRBV20-1	many	CSARDSLRPNNEQFF
TRBV15	many	CATSRGTTDTQYF
TRBV11-2	-	CASSLGAYRVRLAWTYNEQFF
TRBV9	few	CASSVVGRKETEAFF
TRBV20-1	few	CSAISARKPDGYTF
TRBV27	few	CASSLSHPQGALSYEQYF
TRBV5-1	-	CASSSTRGSGNEQFF
TRBV5-1	-	CASSPTSGTGTNQPQHF
TRBV27	-	CASSDGPYQETQYF
TRBV7-6	many	CASSWTTGAEQYF
TRBV29-1	few	CSGWEMNTEAFF
TRBV10-2	once	CGSGAGALSYEQYF
TRBV5-1	many	CASSLPGTSGYNEQFF
TRBV7-9	few	CASSLLSGTIYF
TRBV5-1	few	CASSRTSNVVETQYF
TRBV7-9	few	CASEAGVGSGQETQYF
TRBV6-5	-	CASSYREGRDTDTQYF
TRBV10-3	few	CAIGGSPNYEQYF
TRBV29-1	-	CSGRQGGHTEAFF
TRBV21-1	many	CASRQGADTQYF
TRBV30	-	CAWSVRAGRTDTQYF
TRBV7-8	-	CASSGDRGRWDTQYF
TRBV29-1	many	CSVEGYGYEQYF
TRBV19	-	CASSAPGQYNEQFF
TRBV20-1	-	CSARDPDKLAKNIQYF
TRBV20-1	few	CSARGNPGTANTGELFF
TRBV7-8	many	CASSPLAGVDTQYF
TRBV29-1	few	CSVALDGNTEAFF
TRBV7-9	few	CATDGQKAYEQYF
TRBV20-1	few	CSAEARGTQYF
TRBV13	few	CASSLTAYNSPLHF
TRBV29-1	few	CSVSPGQGHLPQHF
TRBV29-1	-	CSVVNSGNTIYF
TRBV6-2/TRBV6-3	-	CASSYLGGFRLAGGYEQYF
TRBV7-9	few	CASSPPLLYTGELFF
TRBV25-1	-	CASEGRFYEQYF
TRBV5-1	-	CASSSGQGGGNQPQHF
TRBV20-1	-	CSARGWLALYNEQFF
TRBV7-9	-	CADEDTGNTGELFF